One and the same sample provided the 28 T cell receptor beta chains below, sequenced in a study of blood T cell repertoires in COVID-19 (dated by TCRdb to 2020 to 2021). The method behind the library was the immunoSEQ multiplex PCR assay. Here the immuneACCESS table is served through TCRdb, limited to in-frame sequences with V and J called. Missing clones are a known gap in these copies; in checked studies unresolved V genes cover under half, and the rest lacks a known reason. The sample data list some 260,000 clones, and around 80% of these were observed just once. The ten largest clones capture 3.5% to 5% of the sample. Sequenced: PBMCs or T cells enriched from blood (not recorded which). The receptors originated from a man in his thirties or forties with acute COVID-19.

On this clone itself: The sample carries other DNA sequences with the same CDR3. The chain employs TRBV11-3 and TRBJ1-1; perhaps TRBD1 as D (6 bases). V was trimmed by 6 bases and J by 1 base, leaving 12 bases between them. Germline CDR1 reads SGHNT; CDR2 reads YENEEA. The CDR3 runs to 14 residues. CDR3 residues: CASSQGQANTEAFF. The DNA of the CDR3 is TGTGCCAGCAGTCAGGGGCAGGCGAACACTGAAGCTTTCTTT.

The J gene is TRBJ1-5, the V gene TRBV30, with D tentatively TRBD1 (5 bases). Germline V gene lookup returns CDR1 GTSNPN and CDR2 SVGIG (reference sequence). This CDR3 is built from 13 residues. Trimming shortened V by 5 bases and J by 6 bases, and 14 bases separated the two germline ends. CDR3 residues: CAWGQGVTQPQHF. CDR3 DNA sequence: TGTGCCTGGGGACAAGGAGTAACTCAGCCCCAGCATTTT.

Only a few counts were recorded for this clone. V usage is TRBV28 and J usage is TRBJ1-6; no clear D. Germline CDR1 reads MDHEN; CDR2 reads SYDVKM. V lost 7 bases, J lost 8 bases, and 21 bases lay in between. The CDR3 has 16 amino acids. CDR3 nucleotide sequence: TGTGCCAGCAAGGCGGGAGGATCGTTTTTTGATTCACCCCTCCACTTT. Translation gives CASKAGGSFFDSPLHF. Together with reference TRBV28 and TRBJ1-6, the CDR3 gives the full variable domain: DVKVTQSSRYLVKRTGEKVFLECVQDMDHENMFWYRQDPGLGLRLIYFSYDVKMKEKGDIPEGYSVSREKKERFSLILESASTNQTSMYLCASKAGGSFFDSPLHFGNGTRLTVT.

This clone has a count of ten or more. The CDR3, as DNA: TGTGCCACCAGTGATTCCCACAGTTGGAGGCACCAGCATTTT. Translating it yields CATSDSHSWRHQHF. This sequence joins TRBV24-1 and TRBJ1-5; D is uncertain. The CDR3 length is 14 residues. Germline V gives CDR1 KGHDR, CDR2 SFDVKD. The V end lost 2 bases, the J end lost 12 bases, and 16 bases lay between the germline ends.

This chain joins TRBV7-2 and TRBJ2-1; the match to TRBD2 covers 9 bases. The ends lost 0 bases at V and 3 bases at J; junction bases unmatched: 3. Germline V lookup: CDR1 SGHTA, CDR2 FQGNSA. This CDR3 contains 16 residues. The CDR3 sequence: CASSLAPAGGYNEQFF. The CDR3 DNA is TGTGCCAGCAGCTTAGCACCAGCGGGAGGCTACAATGAGCAGTTCTTC.

The chain couples TRBV6-5 to TRBJ2-3, with 7 bases matching TRBD2. CDR1 is MNHEY, CDR2 SVGAGI, per germline. V was clipped by 5 bases and J by 1 base; unmatched bases: 6. The CDR3 has 15 amino acids. This CDR3 reads CASSRAGDGTDTQYF. As DNA, the CDR3 is TGTGCCAGCAGTAGGGCGGGAGATGGCACAGATACGCAGTATTTT.

This clone was seen many times. The chain combines TRBV5-6 with TRBJ2-7; tentative D call: TRBD1 (6 bases). Germline V gene sequence: CDR1 SGHDT, CDR2 YYEEEE. The V end lost 4 bases, the J end lost 7 bases, and 18 bases lay between the germline ends. The CDR3 loop spans 14 amino acids. CDR3 residues: CASSPGRGRGEQYV. In DNA form, the CDR3 reads TGTGCCAGCAGCCCGGGACGAGGAAGGGGGGAGCAGTACGTC.

The chain recombines TRBV5-6 with TRBJ2-5; 9 bases line up with TRBD2. Per germline, CDR1 SGHDT and CDR2 YYEEEE. There are 16 residues in the CDR3. V lost 4 bases to trimming and J lost 4 bases; unmatched junction nucleotides: 11. The CDR3 region is CASSKVGAGGRETQYF. The CDR3 bases are TGTGCCAGCAGCAAAGTGGGGGCGGGGGGGCGAGAGACCCAGTACTTC.

The CDR3 nucleotides are TGTGCCAGCAGCGTCGGCGGGATGGCCACCGGGGAGCTGTTTTTT. Protein: CASSVGGMATGELFF. This chain uses TRBV9 with TRBJ2-2; TRBD2 might be the D (6 bases). CDR1 is SGDLS, CDR2 YYNGEE, per germline. Trimming pared 2 bases from V and 4 bases from J, leaving 12 bases between. This CDR3 region has 15 residues.

This clone was seen a single time. The chain links TRBV28 to TRBJ1-4, with D possibly TRBD1 on 5 matching bases. Per germline, CDR1 MDHEN and CDR2 SYDVKM. The V end was cut by 6 bases, the J end by 4 bases, with 15 bases between. The CDR3 has 15 amino acids. The CDR3 loop reads CASRLAGPLNEKLFF. The CDR3 region has the DNA TGTGCCAGCAGGCTCGCGGGACCGCTTAATGAAAAACTGTTTTTT.

V usage is TRBV28 and J usage is TRBJ1-2, with TRBD1 identical over 7 bases. Germline CDR1 reads MDHEN; CDR2 reads SYDVKM. V shed 5 bases and J 5 bases; nucleotides not matched to a gene: 8. The CDR3 runs to 14 residues. CDR3: CASSVTGDGYGYTF. The DNA of the CDR3 is TGTGCCAGCAGTGTCACAGGGGATGGATATGGCTACACCTTC.

This chain uses TRBV11-3 with TRBJ2-2; D perhaps matches TRBD2 (5 bases). The CDR3 totals 14 residues. V was shortened by 3 bases and J by 4 bases, with 9 bases between the two germline ends. Germline V gene sequence: CDR1 SGHNT, CDR2 YENEEA. The CDR3 loop reads CASSFSRVTGELFF. DNA for the CDR3: TGTGCCAGCAGCTTTTCGCGGGTCACCGGGGAGCTGTTTTTT.

The gene calls are TRBV7-8 and TRBJ2-1, with TRBD2 matching 9 bases. J lost 8 bases, V lost 0 bases, and 8 bases had no gene match. The CDR3 covers 16 residues. Germline lookup yields CDR1 SGHVS and CDR2 FQNEAQ. For the CDR3, the DNA is TGTGCCAGCAGCTTAGCTGTGGGCGGGGGGGCCTATGAGCAGTTCTTC. Its translation: CASSLAVGGGAYEQFF.

J is TRBJ1-1 and V is TRBV14, with D possibly TRBD1 on 5 matching bases. In germline, CDR1 is SGHDN, CDR2 FVKESK. With 1 base removed from V and 5 bases from J, the gap between germline ends came to 23 bases. The CDR3 sequence is 18 residues long. Here the CDR3 reads CASSQVIGGTFGDTEAFF. CDR3 DNA: TGTGCCAGCAGCCAAGTGATTGGGGGGACCTTTGGGGATACTGAAGCTTTCTTT.

This chain joins TRBV5-1 and TRBJ1-4; 7 nucleotides line up with TRBD1. Trimming at V came to 4 bases and at J to 7 bases, leaving 10 bases not matched to a gene. CDR1 and CDR2 from the germline V gene are SGHRS and YFSETQ. The CDR3 covers 15 residues. This CDR3 is CASSDRQGRTEKLFF. The CDR3 DNA sequence: TGCGCCAGCAGCGACCGACAGGGACGGACTGAAAAACTGTTTTTT. Complete variable domain (other parts from reference TRBV5-1 and TRBJ1-4): KAGVTQTPRYLIKTRGQQVTLSCSPISGHRSVSWYQQTPGQGLQFLFEYFSETQRNKGNFPGRFSGRQFSNSRSEMNVSTLELGDSALYLCASSDRQGRTEKLFFGSGTQLSVL.

This chain joins TRBV19 and TRBJ1-1, with a tentative D call TRBD1 (5 bases). Germline-derived CDR1 and CDR2 are LNHDA and SQIVND (reference sequence). Trimming left V 6 bases short and J 7 bases short, with 15 bases between. CDR3 length: 13 amino acids. CDR3 amino acids: CASRGLPPGEAFF. The CDR3 nucleotides are TGTGCCAGTAGGGGACTCCCGCCGGGTGAAGCTTTCTTT. The full variable domain, rest sourced from reference TRBV19 and TRBJ1-1, is DGGITQSPKYLFRKEGQNVTLSCEQNLNHDAMYWYRQDPGQGLRLIYYSQIVNDFQKGDIAEGYSVSREKKESFPLTVTSAQKNPTAFYLCASRGLPPGEAFFGQGTRLTVV.

The count of this clone is one. The chain recombines TRBV19 with TRBJ1-4; no clear D. The germline CDR1 and CDR2 sequences are LNHDA and SQIVND (reference sequence). The V and J ends lost 3 bases and 5 bases respectively, with 16 bases between them. The CDR3 sequence is 16 residues long. CDR3 loop: CASSIARPAGNEKLFF. For the CDR3, the DNA is TGTGCCAGTAGTATTGCCAGGCCCGCGGGCAATGAAAAACTGTTTTTT.

The chain joins TRBV5-1 to TRBJ2-1; D ambiguous. The CDR3 consists of 14 residues. Deletions cut 7 bases from V and 0 bases from J, with 11 bases between. CDR1 SGHRS and CDR2 YFSETQ come from the germline V gene. Here the CDR3 DNA reads TGCGCCAGCGGTATTATGAGCTCCTACAATGAGCAGTTCTTC. Its protein is CASGIMSSYNEQFF.

The chain recombines TRBV5-1 with TRBJ1-5; perhaps TRBD1 as D (6 bases). Per the germline V gene, CDR1 is SGHRS and CDR2 is YFSETQ. V was pared by 5 bases and J by 4 bases, with 13 bases between. This CDR3 spans 14 amino acids. The CDR3 loop is CASSLDSPNQPQHF. In nucleotides, the CDR3 is TGCGCCAGCAGTCTGGACAGTCCGAATCAGCCCCAGCATTTT.

The genes are TRBV7-2 and TRBJ1-5; 7 bases are a match to TRBD1. The CDR3 is 14 amino acids. Germline lookup yields CDR1 SGHTA and CDR2 FQGNSA. Trimming at V came to 5 bases and at J to 3 bases, leaving 4 bases not matched to a gene. The CDR3 sequence: CASSPGQLNQPQHF. Here the CDR3 DNA reads TGTGCCAGCAGCCCGGGACAGCTCAATCAGCCCCAGCATTTT.

This chain links TRBV29-1 with TRBJ1-4, with D maybe TRBD1 (5 bases). V gave up 4 bases and J gave up 6 bases, with 21 bases separating them. Germline V CDR1 and CDR2: SQVTM, ANQGSEA. The length of the CDR3 is 16 residues. The CDR3 bases are TGCAGCGTTGCCACGAGGGGAGGGAGGCAGGATGAAAAACTGTTTTTT. It is translated as CSVATRGGRQDEKLFF.

CDR3 in amino acids: CATLHRDGYEQYV. CDR3 in DNA: TGTGCCACCCTGCACCGGGATGGCTACGAGCAGTACGTC. The V gene is TRBV2, the J gene TRBJ2-7, with a weak D call TRBD2 (5 bases). The germline gives CDR1 SNHLY, CDR2 FYNNEI. This CDR3 is 13 amino acids long. Between the trimmed V and J ends, which lost 10 bases and 3 bases, there was a span of 16 bases.

This chain connects TRBV7-2 to TRBJ2-2; 11 nucleotides line up with TRBD2. The CDR3 contains 16 residues. The V gene's germline CDR1 is SGHTA and CDR2 FQGNSA. The V segment lost 6 bases and the J segment 1 base; nucleotides outside the gene matches: 4. CDR3 sequence (DNA): TGTGCCAGCAGTCCTACTAGCGGGAGGAACACCGGGGAGCTGTTTTTT. Residues: CASSPTSGRNTGELFF.

The chain is built from TRBV6-6 and TRBJ2-7, with TRBD1 matching over 7 bases. Losses at the gene ends were 5 bases for V and 3 bases for J; bases not matched to a gene: 16. This CDR3 region has 17 residues. CDR1 MNHNY and CDR2 SVGAGI come from the germline V gene (reference sequence). The CDR3 sequence is CASSPHQRTGALYEQYV. CDR3 in DNA: TGTGCCAGCAGTCCCCATCAAAGGACAGGAGCCCTCTACGAGCAGTACGTC.

This rearrangement joins TRBV6-5 to TRBJ1-6; D is unclear. Germline-derived CDR1 and CDR2 are MNHEY and SVGAGI. CDR3 length: 14 amino acids. Between the trimmed V and J ends, which lost 8 bases and 5 bases, there was a span of 13 bases. In nucleotides, the CDR3 is TGTGCCAGCGGAGCCCGCAGCGATAATTCACCCCTCCACTTT. Translating it yields CASGARSDNSPLHF.

The chain combines TRBV7-2 with TRBJ1-2; 7 nucleotides align to TRBD1. CDR1 and CDR2 from the germline V gene are SGHTA and FQGNSA. This CDR3 contains 14 residues. Trimming took 5 bases from V and 1 from J; bases not matched to a gene: 4. CDR3 coding DNA: TGTGCCAGCAGCGAATACAGGGGTAACTATGGCTACACCTTC. It specifies CASSEYRGNYGYTF.

The V call is TRBV15, the J call TRBJ2-5, with 8 bases lining up with TRBD1. CDR3 length equals 14 residues. The junction had 6 bases not matched to a gene; V was cut back by 5 bases and J by 4 bases. CDR1 is LNHNV, CDR2 YYDKDF, per germline (reference sequence). The DNA for the CDR3 is TGTGCCACCAGCGTAGACAGGGGAGCAGAGACCCAGTACTTC. Encoded protein: CATSVDRGAETQYF.

The chain uses TRBV5-4 and TRBJ2-7, with 8 bases aligning to TRBD1. This CDR3 region has 13 residues. V shed 0 bases and J 6 bases; nucleotides not matched to a gene: 2. Per the germline V gene, CDR1 is SGHNT and CDR2 is YYREEE (reference sequence). The CDR3 coding sequence is TGTGCCAGCAGCTTGGACAGGGGGATCGAGCAGTACGTC. Translation: CASSLDRGIEQYV.